This TCR beta chain was captured in a study of glioma-infiltrating T cells after dendritic cell vaccination. Measured with immunoSEQ multiplex PCR; TCRdb has only the in-frame clones, and not every one. The sample holds about 92,000 clones, around 86% seen once. Study-level results: Higher TCR clonality did not directly relate to longer survival. Few patients contributed both blood and tumor specimens.

This clone has only a few counts. Its antigen is not identified. The sequence derives from a human donor with glioblastoma. Material: blood, obtained before dendritic cell vaccination.

The CDR3 DNA follows: TGTGCCAGCAGCTTTCGAGCGGGGGGGCTCGGTTTTGGGGAGACCCAGTACTTC. Translated: CASSFRAGGLGFGETQYF. The chain employs TRBV7-6 and TRBJ2-5, with TRBD2 identical over 10 bases. CDR1 is SGHVS, CDR2 FNYEAQ, per germline. Trimming at V came to 3 bases and at J to 5 bases, leaving 15 bases not matched to a gene. The CDR3 has 18 residues.